These 8 T cell receptor beta chains were all obtained from the same sample, sequenced in a study of T cell responses to AZD1222 COVID-19 vaccine (dated by TCRdb to the early 2020s). The library relied on the immunoSEQ multiplex PCR assay. The immuneACCESS repertoire file appears here via TCRdb, limited to in-frame rearrangements. These files lack a portion of the clones; in checked studies, under half of the deficit traces to unresolved V genes, and the cause of the others is not known. The sample contains 150,000 to 200,000 clones, over 70% of them found a single time. The ten top clones hold approximately 2.5% of the sample. The sample's time point label, decoded: baseline before first vaccination. This specimen's treatment or condition label, interpreted: meningococcal conjugate vaccine given as trial control. The input for sequencing was peripheral blood, taken on day 0 of MenACWY control vaccination. The receptors were sampled from an adult in good health.

The chain couples TRBV5-1 to TRBJ2-7; TRBD2 matches 8 bases. Germline V CDR1 and CDR2: SGHRS, YFSETQ. Germline trimming cut 4 bases from V and 0 bases from J; bases unmatched to any gene: 6. This CDR3 is built from 15 residues. In DNA form, the CDR3 reads TGCGCCAGCAGCCTGGCGGGGGGCCACTCCTACGAGCAGTACTTC. It specifies CASSLAGGHSYEQYF.

The CDR3 DNA reads TGTGCCAGCAGCCCCCGGGACCGAGCAGAGTATTTT. It translates to CASSPRDRAEYF. This chain links TRBV5-4 with TRBJ2-3; TRBD1 or TRBD2 may be the D gene (5 bases each). From germline, CDR1 is SGHNT and CDR2 YYREEE (reference sequence). Trimming took off 4 bases at V and 13 bases at J, with 16 bases between the two ends. There are 12 residues in the CDR3.

The rearrangement uses TRBV5-1 and TRBJ2-7; possibly TRBD1 or TRBD2 for D (7 bases each). V shed 0 bases and J shed 2 bases, with 12 bases lying between them. CDR1 and CDR2 from the germline V gene are SGHRS and YFSETQ. The CDR3 totals 15 residues. The CDR3 nucleotides are TGCGCCAGCAGCTTGGAGGCAGGGGGGGCCTACGAGCAGTACTTC. Protein: CASSLEAGGAYEQYF.

This chain connects TRBV30 to TRBJ2-2, with D tentatively TRBD1 (7 bases). Germline V gene data show CDR1 as GTSNPN and CDR2 as SVGIG (reference sequence). This CDR3 has 15 residues. V lost 4 bases to trimming and J lost 2 bases, with 14 bases between them. The CDR3 region has the DNA TGTGCCTGGACCGAGGGGGCGGGAAACACCGGGGAGCTGTTTTTT. It is translated as CAWTEGAGNTGELFF.

This rearrangement joins TRBV7-6 to TRBJ2-2, with 7 bases lining up with TRBD2. J lost 1 base, V lost 5 bases, and 10 bases had no gene match. This CDR3 has 17 residues. CDR1 and CDR2 from the germline V gene are SGHVS and FNYEAQ. Here the CDR3 reads CASSPPQGGRNTGELFF. DNA of the CDR3: TGTGCCAGCAGCCCACCTCAGGGCGGGAGGAACACCGGGGAGCTGTTTTTT.

This clone came up a few times. The same CDR3 can be traced to other DNA sequences in this sample. The J gene is TRBJ1-6, the V gene TRBV4-1; D unclear. The CDR3 is 16 residues long. V dropped 1 base and J dropped 10 bases, with 17 bases sitting between them. Germline CDR1 reads MGHRA; CDR2 reads YSYEKL. CDR3 nucleotides: TGCGCCAGCAGCCAAGCCAACTTGGGTGGCCCGTCACCCCTCCACTTT. Translating gives CASSQANLGGPSPLHF.

V gene TRBV4-1 combines with J gene TRBJ1-4; D is uncertain. Germline V gene data show CDR1 as MGHRA and CDR2 as YSYEKL. Trimming left V 0 bases short and J 4 bases short, with 9 bases between. The CDR3 extends over 15 amino acids. For the CDR3, the DNA is TGCGCCAGCAGCCAAGATAAAACCTATAATGAAAAACTGTTTTTT. Its protein is CASSQDKTYNEKLFF.

With respect to this clone: The same CDR3 also results from other DNA sequences found in this sample. The gene calls are TRBV5-1 and TRBJ2-5; D is unresolved. CDR3 size: 11 residues. Germline lookup yields CDR1 SGHRS and CDR2 YFSETQ. Trimming took off 1 base at V and 4 bases at J, with 2 bases between the two ends. The CDR3 nucleotides are TGCGCCAGCAGCTTGAGAGAGACCCAGTACTTC. Encoded protein: CASSLRETQYF.